Described below is a single T cell receptor (beta chain) sequence and its context. As yet, its antigen is unknown. TCRdb's table, derived via immunoSEQ multiplex PCR, lists solely in-frame clones and lacks some. The sample lists 78,000 or so clones; 90% to 96% were seen once. This sample was taken from a study of cytomegalovirus exposure and HLA in healthy donors. Study at large: The roughly 130 validation repertoires used the same platform as the roughly 700 first-cohort repertoires (as reported by a later analysis). General study findings and limits: Listed as cytomegalovirus-associated were more than 150 TCR beta chains. Reportedly, diagnosis of cytomegalovirus status by the classifier showed high specificity and sensitivity. Clusters of TCRs from the first cohort tended to co-occur in the 100 to 150 validation repertoires (as a later analysis found).

V lost 3 bases to trimming and J lost 2 bases, with 8 bases between them. Germline V gene lookup returns CDR1 MDHEN and CDR2 SYDVKM. This CDR3 has 14 amino acids. The TCR sequence derives from a young man in good health and CMV-seropositive. The V call is TRBV28, the J call TRBJ2-1; a weak D match, TRBD2 (5 bases). The sample comprised PBMCs. CDR3 region: CASSFTGAYNEQFF. CDR3 bases: TGTGCCAGCAGTTTCACCGGGGCCTACAATGAGCAGTTCTTC.